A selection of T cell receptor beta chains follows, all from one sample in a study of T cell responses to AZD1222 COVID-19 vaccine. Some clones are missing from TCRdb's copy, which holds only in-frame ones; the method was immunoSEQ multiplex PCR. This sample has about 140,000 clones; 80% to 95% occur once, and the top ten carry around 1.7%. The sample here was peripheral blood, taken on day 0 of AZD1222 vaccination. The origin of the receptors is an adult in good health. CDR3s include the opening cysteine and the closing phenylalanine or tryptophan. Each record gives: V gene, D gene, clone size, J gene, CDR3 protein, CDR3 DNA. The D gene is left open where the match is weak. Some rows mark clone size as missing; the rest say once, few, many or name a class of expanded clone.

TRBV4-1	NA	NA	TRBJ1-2	CASSHPPSQIGYGYTF	TGCGCCAGCAGCCACCCCCCCAGTCAGATCGGGTATGGCTACACCTTC
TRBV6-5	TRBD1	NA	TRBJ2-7	CASRRQGSFYEQYF	TGTGCCAGCAGACGACAGGGGTCATTCTACGAGCAGTACTTC
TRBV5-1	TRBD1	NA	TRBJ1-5	CASSWDSNQPQHF	TGCGCCAGCAGCTGGGACAGTAATCAGCCCCAGCATTTT
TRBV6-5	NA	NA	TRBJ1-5	CASMGGLRLGQPQHF	TGTGCCAGCATGGGGGGATTGAGGTTGGGTCAGCCCCAGCATTTT
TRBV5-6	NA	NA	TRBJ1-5	CASSSGRQFQPQHF	TGTGCCAGCAGCTCCGGACGGCAGTTTCAGCCCCAGCATTTT
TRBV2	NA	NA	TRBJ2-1	CASNLRGYQGSSYNEQFF	TGTGCCAGCAACTTAAGGGGGTATCAGGGGAGCTCCTACAATGAGCAGTTCTTC
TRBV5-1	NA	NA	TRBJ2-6	CASRGGQSSGANVLTF	TGCGCCAGCAGGGGGGGACAGAGCTCTGGGGCCAACGTCCTGACTTTC
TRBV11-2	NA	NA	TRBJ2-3	CASTSPSTDTQYF	TGTGCCAGCACCTCTCCGTCCACAGATACGCAGTATTTT
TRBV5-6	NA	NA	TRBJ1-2	CASSFDRLSGYTF	TGTGCCAGCAGCTTTGACAGACTATCCGGCTACACCTTC
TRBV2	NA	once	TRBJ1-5	CASSEIGNQPQHF	TGTGCCAGCAGTGAGATCGGAAATCAGCCCCAGCATTTT
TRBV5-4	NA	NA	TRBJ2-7	CASSPWGSYEQYF	TGTGCCAGCAGCCCTTGGGGGTCCTACGAGCAGTACTTC
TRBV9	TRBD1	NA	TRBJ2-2	CASSARQGNTGELFF	TGTGCCAGCAGCGCGAGACAGGGGAACACCGGGGAGCTGTTTTTT
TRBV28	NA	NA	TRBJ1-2	CASSTRQAYGYTF	TGTGCCAGCAGTACGCGACAGGCTTATGGCTACACCTTC
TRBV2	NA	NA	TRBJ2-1	CASAIYASYNEQFF	TGTGCCAGTGCAATCTATGCCTCCTACAATGAGCAGTTCTTC
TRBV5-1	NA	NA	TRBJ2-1	CASSLVGPYNEQFF	TGCGCCAGCAGCCTGGTGGGACCCTACAATGAGCAGTTCTTC
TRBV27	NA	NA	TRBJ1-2	CASKNEGINYGYTF	TGTGCCAGCAAAAACGAGGGAATAAACTATGGCTACACCTTC
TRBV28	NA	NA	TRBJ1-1	CASSRRRNTEAFF	TGTGCCAGCAGCCGCAGACGGAACACTGAAGCTTTCTTT
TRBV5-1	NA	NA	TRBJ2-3	CASSTDNTDTQYF	TGCGCCAGCAGCACGGACAACACAGATACGCAGTATTTT
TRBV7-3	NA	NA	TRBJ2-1	CASSLEPGLGDGNEQFF	TGTGCCAGCAGCTTAGAACCGGGACTTGGTGATGGCAATGAGCAGTTCTTC
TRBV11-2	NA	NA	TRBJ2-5	CASSPQTGSGKTQYF	TGTGCCAGCAGCCCTCAGACTGGATCAGGGAAGACCCAGTACTTC
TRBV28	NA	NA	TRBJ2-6	CATERAFRVLTF	TGTGCTACCGAGAGAGCGTTTCGCGTCCTGACTTTC
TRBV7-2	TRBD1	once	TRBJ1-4	CASSQGATNEKLFF	TGTGCCAGCAGCCAGGGGGCAACTAATGAAAAACTGTTTTTT
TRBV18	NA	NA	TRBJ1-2	CASSPQGPLGDGYTF	TGTGCCAGCTCACCTCAGGGGCCTCTGGGGGATGGCTACACCTTC